Presented here are 17 T cell receptor beta chains from one specimen sequenced in a study of T-cell memory formation after mild COVID-19 (dated by TCRdb to the early 2020s). Libraries were prepared through 5' RACE. Data came from an Illumina NovaSeq 6000. TCRdb reworked the public reads: Q25 trimming with fastp, MiXCR clone assembly, productive beta chains retained. All rows with the same CDR3 protein become a single entry with the most common DNA and genes. The sample table holds about 430,000 distinct CDR3 sequences, of which about 20% were seen once. Around a fifth of the sample is held by the ten biggest clonotypes. Sequencing was performed on PBMCs or a T cell subset sorted from them (not recorded which). The receptors come from a man aged 18 to 30 who had mild COVID-19 (a few samples of this study predate the infection). The sample titles of this study are shuffled in the database, so cell type and time point are left out; the donor was told from shared clones.

J is TRBJ1-1 and V is TRBV28, with 8 bases identical to TRBD1. Germline V gives CDR1 MDHEN, CDR2 SYDVKM. This CDR3 has 17 amino acids. The junction had 8 bases not matched to a gene; V was cut back by 1 base and J by 1 base. In nucleotides, the CDR3 is TGTGCCAGCAGTTTATCCCTTGGACAGGGCTCGAACACTGAAGCTTTCTTT. This gives the protein CASSLSLGQGSNTEAFF.

Only a few counts were recorded for this clonotype. The chain has TRBV4-2 and TRBJ1-5; D ambiguous. The CDR3 has 15 residues. V was trimmed by 0 bases and J by 0 bases, leaving 6 bases between them. Germline loops: CDR1 LGHNA, CDR2 YNFKEQ. The CDR3: CASSQDLLSNQPQHF. The DNA for the CDR3 is TGTGCCAGCAGCCAAGACCTGCTTAGCAATCAGCCCCAGCATTTT.

V gene TRBV4-1 combines with J gene TRBJ2-7, with TRBD2 matching 15 bases. Germline V gives CDR1 MGHRA, CDR2 YSYEKL. The CDR3 covers 16 residues. Germline trimming cut 4 bases from V and 4 bases from J; bases unmatched to any gene: 5. CDR3 nucleotide sequence: TGCGCCAGCAGCCCCGGGACTAGCGGGGGGATTTACGAGCAGTACTTC. Translated: CASSPGTSGGIYEQYF.

A note on this clonotype: This sequence may be a read error, since a much larger clone differs from it by one base. The CDR3 does not end in the conserved phenylalanine or tryptophan, so this is likely a read error. The DNA is omitted, as the CDR3 cannot be located on it reliably, and the CDR3 follows TCRdb's listing. The chain uses TRBV9 and TRBJ2-7; the table calls TRBD1, which could not be checked here. Germline V gives CDR1 SGDLS, CDR2 YYNGEE. The CDR3 spans 13 residues, counting both ends. CDR3 loop: CASSGLVGQGKYL.

The chain has TRBV5-1 and TRBJ2-7, with D maybe TRBD1 (5 bases). The V gene's germline CDR1 is SGHRS and CDR2 YFSETQ. The CDR3 is 13 residues long. V was cut by 2 bases and J by 4 bases, with 10 bases left in between. CDR3 residues: CASSFAGLYEQYF. Written as DNA, the CDR3 is TGCGCCAGCAGCTTTGCAGGGCTATACGAGCAGTACTTC.

This clonotype appeared many times. This chain uses TRBV5-5 with TRBJ2-1; D is unclear. Trimming pared 1 base from V and 7 bases from J, leaving 6 bases between. Per germline, CDR1 SGHKS and CDR2 YYEKEE (reference sequence). The CDR3 is 12 amino acids. This chain's CDR3 is CASSLWGNEQFF. Here the CDR3 DNA reads TGTGCCAGCAGCTTGTGGGGAAATGAGCAGTTCTTC.

This clonotype was seen only a few times. The J gene is TRBJ2-1, the V gene TRBV9; 11 nucleotides align to TRBD2. Trimming cost V 0 bases and J 9 bases; bases outside gene matches: 5. The CDR3 contains 15 residues. Germline V gene data show CDR1 as SGDLS and CDR2 as YYNGEE. This CDR3 is CASSVELAGGGEQFF. The CDR3, as DNA: TGTGCCAGCAGCGTAGAGCTAGCGGGGGGAGGTGAGCAGTTCTTC.

The chain has TRBV2 and TRBJ1-2; no clear D gene. The CDR3 is 13 amino acids. Germline-derived CDR1 and CDR2 are SNHLY and FYNNEI. V lost 2 bases to trimming and J lost 3 bases, with 7 bases between them. The CDR3 loop is CASSESRYYGYTF. The DNA of the CDR3 is TGTGCCAGCAGTGAATCGAGGTACTATGGCTACACCTTC.

The chain uses TRBV28 and TRBJ1-1, with unresolved D. The CDR3 has 14 amino acids. Germline lookup yields CDR1 MDHEN and CDR2 SYDVKM. Trimming stripped 3 bases from V and 11 bases from J, with 19 bases between. The CDR3 sequence: CASSFASAGGEAFF. CDR3 nucleotides: TGTGCCAGCAGTTTTGCGTCAGCGGGCGGAGAGGCTTTCTTT.

This clonotype showed up just a few times. V usage is TRBV4-3 and J usage is TRBJ2-3; the D gene is possibly TRBD2 (7 bases). V was cut by 1 base and J by 1 base, with 21 bases left in between. There are 19 residues in the CDR3. The V gene's germline CDR1 is LGHNA and CDR2 YSLEER. The CDR3 spells CASSQGHGRGARGTDTQYF. The CDR3 DNA reads as TGCGCCAGCAGCCAAGGCCACGGCCGGGGGGCCCGGGGCACAGATACGCAGTATTTT.

This chain connects TRBV20-1 to TRBJ1-1; D is unclear. Germline V CDR1 and CDR2: DFQATT, SNEGSKA (reference sequence). V was clipped by 3 bases and J by 1 base, with 9 bases between them. The CDR3 has 13 amino acids. DNA for the CDR3: TGCAGTGCTAGGAGGGCTCAGAACACTGAAGCTTTCTTT. Translating it yields CSARRAQNTEAFF.

J is TRBJ2-3 and V is TRBV5-6; D may be TRBD1 (6 bases). The CDR3 is 15 amino acids. CDR1 and CDR2 (germline): SGHDT, YYEEEE. Trimming took 4 bases from V and 0 from J, leaving 12 bases between them. The CDR3 reads CASSTKTGSTDTQYF. For the CDR3, the DNA is TGTGCCAGCAGCACCAAGACAGGTAGCACAGATACGCAGTATTTT.

This clonotype was found a few times. The chain employs TRBV7-3 and TRBJ2-7, with 7 nucleotides matching TRBD2. V trimming: 2 bases; J trimming: 3 bases; junction bases outside the gene matches: 7. This CDR3 spans 15 amino acids. From germline, CDR1 is SGHTA and CDR2 FQGTGA. CDR3 bases: TGTGCCAGCAGCTTATACCAGGGAGGGGTCTACGAGCAGTACTTC. It translates to CASSLYQGGVYEQYF.

At least ten counts were recorded for this clonotype. The CDR3 DNA is TGCAGCGTTGAGGGGGACACTGAAGCTTTCTTT. It translates to CSVEGDTEAFF. The chain joins TRBV29-1 to TRBJ1-1, with D possibly TRBD1 on 5 matching bases. V gave up 3 bases and J gave up 3 bases, with 5 bases separating them. This CDR3 has 11 amino acids. CDR1 SQVTM and CDR2 ANQGSEA come from the germline V gene. Using reference TRBV29-1 and TRBJ1-1 for the parts outside the CDR3, the full variable domain is SAVISQKPSRDICQRGTSLTIQCQVDSQVTMMFWYRQQPGQSLTLIATANQGSEATYESGFVIDKFPISRPNLTFSTLTVSNMSPEDSSIYLCSVEGDTEAFFGQGTRLTVV.

In this sample, this clonotype turned up many times. V usage is TRBV5-4 and J usage is TRBJ2-3; 12 bases line up with TRBD2. With V trimmed by 4 bases and J by 6 bases, 6 bases remained unmatched. Germline V gene data show CDR1 as SGHNT and CDR2 as YYREEE (reference sequence). CDR3 size: 15 residues. CDR3 sequence (DNA): TGTGCCAGCAGCAGACGGACTAGCGGGGAGGATACGCAGTATTTT. It translates to CASSRRTSGEDTQYF.

This clonotype was counted between two and nine times. The chain combines TRBV4-3 with TRBJ2-2; maybe TRBD1 (6 bases). The germline CDR1 and CDR2 sequences are LGHNA and YSLEER. The CDR3 consists of 15 residues. The V end lost 6 bases, the J end lost 4 bases, and 15 bases lay between the germline ends. CDR3 amino acids: CASSTSYRATGELFF. The CDR3 DNA is TGCGCCAGCAGTACTTCCTACAGGGCCACCGGGGAGCTGTTTTTT.

This clonotype was counted a few times. This chain links TRBV7-9 with TRBJ2-5; D ambiguous. V shed 6 bases and J shed 5 bases, with 13 bases lying between them. Germline V CDR1 and CDR2: SEHNR, FQNEAQ (reference sequence). This CDR3 contains 13 residues. In DNA, the CDR3 is TGTGCCAGCAGGCCAGGTCTGCGGGAGACCCAGTACTTC. Amino acids: CASRPGLRETQYF.